These T cell receptor beta chains were read from a single sample in a study of blood T cell repertoires in COVID-19. Assay: immunoSEQ multiplex PCR; the TCRdb copy retains only in-frame clones and omits some. Found here are some 190,000 clones, roughly nine tenths of them singletons; the top ten hold 2% to 2.5%. The sample comprised PBMCs or T cells enriched from blood (not recorded which). The origin of the receptors is a woman aged 40 to 50 with acute COVID-19. Each CDR3 is given with its conserved first and last residue. A D gene is named only where the DNA matches it firmly. Clone sizes are given selectively: once, few, many, or a class where the clone is expanded.

J gene,D gene,V gene,clone size,CDR3 DNA,CDR3 protein
TRBJ2-1,TRBD2,TRBV27,few,TGTGCCAGCAGTTCCCCGGGCGGGAGGGGGACGGAGCAGTTCTTC,CASSSPGGRGTEQFF
TRBJ2-7,-,TRBV30,-,TGTGCCTGGAGCCAGAGGGCCGAGCAGTACTTC,CAWSQRAEQYF
TRBJ2-7,-,TRBV18,-,TGTGCCAGCTCACCGGACAGCCTTAGGAACGAGCAGTACTTC,CASSPDSLRNEQYF
TRBJ2-1,TRBD2,TRBV4-1,-,TGCGCCAGCAGCCAACCGGGACTAGCGGGGGAATTTTACAATGAGCAGTTCTTC,CASSQPGLAGEFYNEQFF
TRBJ2-7,TRBD2,TRBV2,-,TGTGCCAGCAGGGAGGGAGGGGACGAGCAGTACTTC,CASREGGDEQYF
TRBJ2-2,-,TRBV30,-,TGTGCCTGGAGCGGGTTCTCGAACACCGGGGAGCTGTTTTTT,CAWSGFSNTGELFF
TRBJ2-3,TRBD1,TRBV5-1,-,TGCGCCAGCAGATTCGACAGGGCTCACACAGATACGCAGTATTTT,CASRFDRAHTDTQYF
TRBJ2-5,TRBD1,TRBV7-3,-,TGTGCCAGCAGCCTCCGACAGGGACAGACCCAGTACTTC,CASSLRQGQTQYF
TRBJ2-3,TRBD1,TRBV7-3,-,TGTGCCAGCAGCTTAACCCAGGGGGAAGATACGCAGTATTTT,CASSLTQGEDTQYF
TRBJ1-4,-,TRBV7-2,-,TGTGCCAGCAGCCCCGATAGAGGACTTAATGAAAAACTGTTTTTT,CASSPDRGLNEKLFF
TRBJ2-2,TRBD2,TRBV11-2,-,TGTGCCAGCAGCTCGACCCGACTAGCGGGGGGACGGGGCACCGGGGAGCTGTTTTTT,CASSSTRLAGGRGTGELFF
TRBJ2-7,-,TRBV14,-,TGTGCCAGCAGGCGTAGCGGAATCTACGAGCAGTACTTC,CASRRSGIYEQYF
TRBJ1-2,-,TRBV10-3,-,TGTGCCACCGGGCCCTCCGGGGACTATGGCTACACCTTC,CATGPSGDYGYTF
TRBJ1-1,-,TRBV30,-,TGTGCCTGGAGTAGGGGGGGCCAGTGGGACACTGAAGCTTTCTTT,CAWSRGGQWDTEAFF
TRBJ1-3,-,TRBV5-6,-,TGTGCCAGCAGCCGAAAACAGGGAGGGTTTGGAAACACCATATATTTT,CASSRKQGGFGNTIYF
TRBJ2-7,TRBD1,TRBV19,-,TGTGCCAGTGGGACAGATACCTACGAGCAGTACTTC,CASGTDTYEQYF
TRBJ2-7,-,TRBV5-1,-,TGCGCCAGCAGCGGTACAGGAATCTACGAGCAGTACTTC,CASSGTGIYEQYF
TRBJ2-5,TRBD1,TRBV7-2,-,TGTGCCAGCAGCCGCGTACAGGGGGCCGGGGAGACCCAGTACTTC,CASSRVQGAGETQYF
TRBJ2-3,TRBD2,TRBV4-1,-,TGCGCCAGCAGCCAAGATTTGCTAGCGGACGGGGGAGATACGCAGTATTTT,CASSQDLLADGGDTQYF
TRBJ2-1,TRBD2,TRBV3-1/TRBV3-2,-,TGTGCCAGCAGCCAAGTGGGGGGGGTCTACAATGAGCAGTTCTTC,CASSQVGGVYNEQFF
TRBJ2-5,TRBD1,TRBV9,-,TGTGCCAGCAGCGGAGGACAGGGGTGGGAGACCCAGTACTTC,CASSGGQGWETQYF
TRBJ1-2,-,TRBV7-2,-,TGTGCCAGCAGCTTAGTCGCCGGAGGGGACTATGGCTACACCTTC,CASSLVAGGDYGYTF
TRBJ2-5,TRBD1,TRBV27,few,TGTGCCAGCAGTTTAGGGGGACAGGCTTTGGAGACCCAGTACTTC,CASSLGGQALETQYF
TRBJ2-7,TRBD2,TRBV5-4,-,TGTGCCAGCTCCTCCCTTAGCGGGAGGTTCTACGAGCAGTACTTC,CASSSLSGRFYEQYF
TRBJ1-2,TRBD1,TRBV6-6,-,TGTGCCAGCAGTTACTCGGGGACAGCTAACTATGGCTACACCTTC,CASSYSGTANYGYTF
TRBJ2-3,-,TRBV3-1/TRBV3-2,few,TGTGCCAGCAGCCAGGGCTACGGCACAGATACGCAGTATTTT,CASSQGYGTDTQYF
TRBJ1-2,-,TRBV4-1,-,TGCGCCAGCAGCCCGAGGACAGAGGGGCTTTATGGCTACACCTTC,CASSPRTEGLYGYTF
TRBJ2-5,-,TRBV10-2,-,TGCGCCAGCAGTGAGCCACACAGGGCCCCACAAGAGACCCAGTACTTC,CASSEPHRAPQETQYF
TRBJ1-3,-,TRBV7-9,-,TGTGCCAGCAGCTTATCGGGAAGGGTAAGCTCTGGAAACACCATATATTTT,CASSLSGRVSSGNTIYF
TRBJ1-2,-,TRBV30,-,TGTGCCTGGAGTAGTGGGTTCGGGGGTAATGGCTACACCTTC,CAWSSGFGGNGYTF
TRBJ1-5,-,TRBV7-2,-,TGTGCCAGCAGAGACAGATCCAGCAATCAGCCCCAGCATTTT,CASRDRSSNQPQHF
TRBJ1-4,-,TRBV2,-,TGTGCCAGCACCGGGGGGAGACGGGTCGAAAAACTGTTTTTT,CASTGGRRVEKLFF
TRBJ2-2,-,TRBV9,few,TGTGCCAGCAGCGTATACCGGGAGAGGGCCGGGGAGCTGTTTTTT,CASSVYRERAGELFF
TRBJ1-1,-,TRBV19,-,TGTGCCAGTAGACCCGGACAGTACACTGAAGCTTTCTTT,CASRPGQYTEAFF
TRBJ2-1,TRBD1,TRBV28,-,TGTGCCAGCAGTTTAGCACCGGGACAGGGTATCCATGAGCAGTTCTTC,CASSLAPGQGIHEQFF
TRBJ2-1,TRBD1,TRBV11-3,-,TGTGCCAGCAGCTCCAGGGACAGGGTTCAGTTCTTC,CASSSRDRVQFF
TRBJ1-5,-,TRBV6-2/TRBV6-3,-,TGTGCCAGCAGTTACTCTGGGGGGGGCAATCAGCCCCAGCATTTT,CASSYSGGGNQPQHF
TRBJ2-3,TRBD2,TRBV6-2/TRBV6-3,-,TGTGCCAGCAGTTACTCTTATAAAGCGGGAGGGCGGTTGGCAGATACGCAGTATTTT,CASSYSYKAGGRLADTQYF
TRBJ1-5,TRBD1,TRBV7-2,-,TGTGCCAGCAGCTTACGTGGACAGGGCAATCAGCCCCAGCATTTT,CASSLRGQGNQPQHF